This entry concerns a single T cell receptor (beta chain). Its antigen is currently unknown. These data belong to a study of T cells in localized non-small cell lung cancer. Per the germline V gene, CDR1 is MNHNS and CDR2 is SASEGT. V shed 3 bases and J 7 bases; nucleotides not matched to a gene: 17. The CDR3 loop spans 18 amino acids. Measured with immunoSEQ multiplex PCR; TCRdb has only the in-frame clones, and not every one. The data contain 52,000 or so clones, roughly 89% of them singletons. Whole-study findings and limits: Higher T cell density in the blood was associated with longer overall survival, whereas higher adjacent-lung clonality associated with shorter survival. Sequence data derive from only one tumor region, so heterogeneity remains possible. Within adjacent lung there appeared a median roughly 60 of the top 100 tumor clones.

The receptor was derived from a male donor older than 55 with stage III squamous cell lung carcinoma. The chain joins TRBV6-1 to TRBJ2-2, with 7 bases identical to TRBD1. Here the sequenced sample was peripheral blood, taken before any cancer treatment. CDR3 nucleotides: TGTGCCAGCAGTGATCAGACAGGGATCCGGAGTCGCCTCGGGGAGCTGTTTTTT. As protein: CASSDQTGIRSRLGELFF.